Listed here is a single T cell receptor beta chain. Its antigen is undetermined. Extraction of RNA preceded its reverse transcription into cDNA, which served as the sequencing template. Only in-frame clones appear in the TCRdb table, and some are missing; sequencing was by immunoSEQ multiplex PCR. Counted here are 100,000 to 150,000 clones, around three fifths occurring once; the ten biggest clones make up 4.5%. This record belongs to a study of CD8+ T cells in alopecia areata. V gave up 7 bases and J gave up 3 bases; unmatched junction bases: 10. The CDR3 length is 15 residues. From germline, CDR1 is SGHTA and CDR2 FQGNSA. Study findings and constraints: Besides other cells, scalp samples also yield sequences of resident alphabeta T cells from normal skin.

This chain links TRBV7-2 with TRBJ2-3; 7 bases match TRBD2. The starting material was CD4+ T cells sorted from blood, obtained at week 0. The source of this sequence is a human donor with alopecia areata. The DNA for the CDR3 is TGTGCCAGCACTTTTCTGGGCGGGGGTACAGATACGCAGTATTTT. The encoded protein is CASTFLGGGTDTQYF.